The 19 T cell receptor beta chains below were found in one sample sequenced in a study of regulatory T cells in long-lasting Graves disease. This sample's time point: newly diagnosed GD, antithyroid drugs for less than 3 months. From PBMCs, RNA was extracted and then used to make the TCR library. Arm-PCR of CDR3 regions and iRepertoire HTBI primers were used to build TCR beta libraries. A single record per CDR3 protein comes from TCRdb applying MiXCR to the multiplex PCR reads. The table has 580,000 or so distinct CDR3 sequences, approximately 16% seen once. This sample was shared with a second study, whose subject was T cells in Graves' hyperthyroidism and ophthalmopathy.

Sequenced material: peripheral blood mononuclear cells (PBMCs), taken at new diagnosis, from a patient treated with antithyroid drugs. The receptors were gathered from a man aged 18 to 30 with Graves disease.

The chain recombines TRBV6-1 with TRBJ2-7, with TRBD1 matching over 8 bases. This CDR3 comprises 14 residues. Germline CDR1 and CDR2: MNHNS and SASEGT. Trimming removed 6 bases from V and 4 bases from J; junction bases left unmatched: 8. CDR3 region: CASRQPGGAYEQYF. The CDR3 DNA is TGTGCCAGCAGACAACCAGGGGGCGCATACGAGCAGTACTTC.

This clonotype has at least ten counts. V and J are TRBV7-8 and TRBJ2-3; 8 nucleotides agree with TRBD2. The length of the CDR3 is 16 residues. CDR1 SGHVS and CDR2 FQNEAQ come from the germline V gene. Trimming removed 5 bases from V and 1 base from J; junction bases left unmatched: 8. In nucleotides, the CDR3 is TGTGCCAGCAGCCCGAGCCCACTAGCGGGCACAGATACGCAGTATTTT. Its protein product is CASSPSPLAGTDTQYF.

In its sample, this clonotype was seen many times. The chain joins TRBV18 to TRBJ2-7; D is uncertain. Germline V gives CDR1 KGHSH, CDR2 LQKENI. This CDR3 spans 14 amino acids. With 3 bases removed from V and 5 bases from J, the gap between germline ends came to 14 bases. This chain's CDR3 is CASSPQPVRNEQYF. The CDR3, as DNA: TGTGCCAGCTCACCTCAGCCAGTAAGGAACGAGCAGTACTTC.

The chain links TRBV27 to TRBJ1-2, with 7 bases lining up with TRBD1. The CDR3 is made up of 13 amino acids. V shed 5 bases, J shed 3 bases, and the junction held 3 bases outside the gene matches. Germline CDR1 and CDR2: MNHEY and SMNVEV (reference sequence). The CDR3, as DNA: TGTGCCAGCAGTGGTCAGGGGGACTATGGCTACACCTTC. Translating it yields CASSGQGDYGYTF.

This clonotype was counted between two and nine times. CDR3 DNA: TGTGCCAGCAGCCCCGGGACAGATCTCGCAGATACGCAGTATTTT. Its translation: CASSPGTDLADTQYF. The genes are TRBV9 and TRBJ2-3; 7 nucleotides agree with TRBD1. Germline V gene data show CDR1 as SGDLS and CDR2 as YYNGEE. The CDR3 totals 15 residues. The ends lost 4 bases at V and 4 bases at J; junction bases unmatched: 9.

This clonotype has at least ten counts. The rearrangement joins TRBV7-2 to TRBJ2-4; the D gene could be TRBD1 or TRBD2 (6 bases each). This CDR3 contains 12 residues. V was trimmed by 4 bases and J by 13 bases, leaving 14 bases between them. CDR1 is SGHTA, CDR2 FQGNSA, per germline. CDR3 coding DNA: TGTGCCAGCAGCTCGGGTGGGGGGACACAGTACTTC. Translating gives CASSSGGGTQYF.

This chain joins TRBV29-1 and TRBJ1-2, with 8 bases that match TRBD1. V gave up 3 bases and J gave up 5 bases; unmatched junction bases: 11. Germline-derived CDR1 and CDR2 are SQVTM and ANQGSEA. The CDR3 has 15 amino acids. CDR3 DNA: TGCAGCGTTGAGTCCACGATGACAGGGGTATATGGCTACACCTTC. Its translation: CSVESTMTGVYGYTF.

This clonotype has ten or more counts. The V and J genes are TRBV7-9 and TRBJ2-2, with TRBD1 identical over 9 bases. V shed 4 bases, J shed 6 bases, and the junction held 9 bases outside the gene matches. The CDR3 totals 16 residues. Germline V gene lookup returns CDR1 SEHNR and CDR2 FQNEAQ (reference sequence). CDR3 coding DNA: TGTGCCAGCAGCTGGCGTCCGAGACAGGGGGCCGGGGAGCTGTTTTTT. It specifies CASSWRPRQGAGELFF.

This clonotype was picked up many times. The V and J genes are TRBV20-1 and TRBJ1-1; D not resolved. CDR3 length: 12 residues. Germline CDR1 is DFQATT and CDR2 is SNEGSKA (reference sequence). V was cut by 3 bases and J by 1 base, with 6 bases left in between. The CDR3 loop reads CSARLQNTEAFF. The CDR3 DNA is TGCAGTGCTAGGTTACAGAACACTGAAGCTTTCTTT.

The chain joins TRBV30 to TRBJ2-2, with a possible D match to TRBD1 (6 bases). V gave up 0 bases and J gave up 5 bases, with 7 bases separating them. Germline V gene data show CDR1 as GTSNPN and CDR2 as SVGIG (reference sequence). The CDR3 consists of 13 residues. The CDR3 reads CAWSVQGTGELFF. In nucleotides, the CDR3 is TGTGCCTGGAGTGTCCAGGGGACCGGGGAGCTGTTTTTT.

This clonotype was observed at least ten times. The rearrangement links TRBV15 to TRBJ1-1; D call uncertain. V lost 0 bases to trimming and J lost 0 bases, with 11 bases between them. This CDR3 has 16 residues. Germline lookup yields CDR1 LNHNV and CDR2 YYDKDF (reference sequence). The CDR3 loop reads CATSRDLQFMNTEAFF. In DNA, the CDR3 is TGTGCCACCAGCAGAGATCTACAGTTTATGAACACTGAAGCTTTCTTT.

With respect to this clonotype: A read error may account for a junction end that differs from germline. The chain carries TRBV4-1 and TRBJ2-5; 14 bases line up with TRBD2. In germline, CDR1 is MGHRA, CDR2 YSYEKL. The CDR3 runs 16 residues. CDR3 residues: CASSAGLAGVRETQYF. The CDR3 DNA sequence: TGTGCCAGCAGCGCGGGACTAGCGGGAGTGCGGGAGACCCAGTACTTC.

V usage is TRBV28 and J usage is TRBJ1-4; TRBD1 agrees at 9 bases. Trimming removed 6 bases from V and 7 bases from J; junction bases left unmatched: 3. CDR1 MDHEN and CDR2 SYDVKM come from the germline V gene. The length of the CDR3 is 13 residues. CDR3 sequence (DNA): TGTGCCAGCAGGAGGGGACAGGGTGAAAAACTGTTTTTT. This sequence encodes CASRRGQGEKLFF. The whole variable domain, remainder taken from reference TRBV28 and TRBJ1-4, is DVKVTQSSRYLVKRTGEKVFLECVQDMDHENMFWYRQDPGLGLRLIYFSYDVKMKEKGDIPEGYSVSREKKERFSLILESASTNQTSMYLCASRRGQGEKLFFGSGTQLSVL.

The chain is built from TRBV20-1 and TRBJ1-5; D is ambiguous. Trimming stripped 6 bases from V and 4 bases from J, with 16 bases between. CDR1 DFQATT and CDR2 SNEGSKA come from the germline V gene (reference sequence). This CDR3 is 14 amino acids long. The CDR3 DNA is TGCAGTGCCGGCCTCCCAGAACCGAATCAGCCCCAGCATTTT. It is translated as CSAGLPEPNQPQHF.

The sample holds a few counts of this clonotype. V gene TRBV7-9 combines with J gene TRBJ2-1; D is uncertain. V was shortened by 3 bases and J by 4 bases, with 13 bases between the two germline ends. This CDR3 region has 15 residues. CDR1 is SEHNR and CDR2 is FQNEAQ in the germline V gene (reference sequence). The CDR3 sequence is CASSFVQQPYNEQFF. The CDR3 DNA reads TGTGCCAGCAGCTTCGTTCAGCAGCCGTACAATGAGCAGTTCTTC.

This clonotype was picked up many times. The chain joins TRBV18 to TRBJ1-2; TRBD1 might be the D (5 bases). V shed 2 bases and J shed 0 bases, with 10 bases lying between them. CDR1 is KGHSH, CDR2 LQKENI, per germline. CDR3 size: 15 residues. The CDR3 DNA reads TGTGCCAGCTCACCAGGCAGGGAGCCTAACTATGGCTACACCTTC. It codes for CASSPGREPNYGYTF.

This chain links TRBV4-1 with TRBJ1-1; tentative D call: TRBD1 (5 bases). The CDR3 spans 15 residues. V lost 0 bases, J lost 5 bases, and 13 bases lay in between. Germline V gene lookup returns CDR1 MGHRA and CDR2 YSYEKL. Here the CDR3 DNA reads TGCGCCAGCAGCCAAGAGTCAGGGCGTGGAACTGAAGCTTTCTTT. Its translation: CASSQESGRGTEAFF.

V gene TRBV9 combines with J gene TRBJ2-1; D is unclear. Germline-derived CDR1 and CDR2 are SGDLS and YYNGEE. V shed 2 bases and J shed 0 bases, with 6 bases lying between them. CDR3 length: 14 residues. This CDR3 reads CASSVNPSYNEQFF. In DNA, the CDR3 is TGTGCCAGCAGCGTGAACCCCTCCTACAATGAGCAGTTCTTC.

This clonotype was observed at least ten times. The chain combines TRBV27 with TRBJ1-1; 9 bases match TRBD1. Germline V gives CDR1 MNHEY, CDR2 SMNVEV (reference sequence). The CDR3 covers 15 residues. Germline trimming cut 0 bases from V and 4 bases from J; bases unmatched to any gene: 3. CDR3 residues: CASSLSGTGSTEAFF. The CDR3 nucleotides read TGTGCCAGCAGTTTATCGGGGACAGGGTCCACTGAAGCTTTCTTT.